This TCR beta chain was obtained from a study of blood T cell repertoires in COVID-19 (dated by TCRdb to the early 2020s). With regard to the full study: Collaborator samples came from the United States, Italy and Spain and covered acute and convalescent phases of COVID-19. The material from the prospective study consisted of cDNA or gDNA derived from T cells, B-cell-depleted T cells, or PBMCs. Deeply sampled blood TCRbeta repertoires from subjects exposed to, actively infected with, or recovered from COVID-19 were included in the dataset. The repertoires were released in a freely available public database intended as a resource for research on the immune response to SARS-CoV-2. Samples were obtained from the ongoing ImmuneRACE study (first 160 participants) and from over 1,000 subjects provided by 6 global collaborators. The sample metadata nearly always contained a de-identified subject ID, COVID-19 status, age in years and sex. Where HLA class I and class II types were available, the types were taken from metadata supplied by the sample provider, not from assay-based typing. Broader findings and caveats from the paper: The amount of clinical and demographic metadata varied by source and participant and was provided uncurated.

A remark on this clone: It lacks a known antigen. The record has no base qualities; no much larger clone is one base away.

According to the germline V gene, CDR1 reads ENHRY and CDR2 reads SYGVKD. The CDR3, from cysteine to phenylalanine, totals 15 residues. Only the CDR3 DNA stays, 45 bases, in frame from base 1. V loses 0 bases at its end and J loses 8 bases; junction bases beyond the gene matches: 6. The immunoSEQ Assay, a bias-controlled multiplex PCR, was used to amplify TCRbeta CDR3 regions from genomic DNA. Processing in the source paper ran as follows. The number of nucleated cells in each sample was estimated by amplification of reference gene primers within the assay. Sequence reads were collapsed and filtered to measure the absolute abundance of every unique TCRbeta CDR3 rearrangement. For each sample, productive Simpson clonality was calculated as the square root of Simpson's diversity index across productive rearrangements. Drawn from immuneACCESS, this table holds only the in-frame rearrangements with V and J called that TCRdb kept. Clones are partly lost; checked studies trace under half to an unresolved V gene and leave the rest unexplained. Clone size and V and J calls were adopted from that table, with D and trimming inferred from the DNA. The sample data list roughly 70,000 clones, and roughly 70% of these were observed just once. The ten largest clones take up about 21% of the sample.

Collaborating institutions collected whole blood in K2EDTA tubes following their own protocols. For TCRbeta analysis, collaborator samples were shipped as frozen whole blood, as isolated PBMCs, or as DNA extracted from either sample type. The specimen was peripheral blood. The clonotype originates from a man aged 70 or older with acute or convalescent COVID-19. In this chain, TRBV10-3 is recombined with TRBJ2-1; 8 junctional bases match TRBD2. The DNA reads TGTGCCATCAGTGAGTCTGCGGGAGGTTTGCATGAGCAGTTCTTC. This gives the protein CAISESAGGLHEQFF.